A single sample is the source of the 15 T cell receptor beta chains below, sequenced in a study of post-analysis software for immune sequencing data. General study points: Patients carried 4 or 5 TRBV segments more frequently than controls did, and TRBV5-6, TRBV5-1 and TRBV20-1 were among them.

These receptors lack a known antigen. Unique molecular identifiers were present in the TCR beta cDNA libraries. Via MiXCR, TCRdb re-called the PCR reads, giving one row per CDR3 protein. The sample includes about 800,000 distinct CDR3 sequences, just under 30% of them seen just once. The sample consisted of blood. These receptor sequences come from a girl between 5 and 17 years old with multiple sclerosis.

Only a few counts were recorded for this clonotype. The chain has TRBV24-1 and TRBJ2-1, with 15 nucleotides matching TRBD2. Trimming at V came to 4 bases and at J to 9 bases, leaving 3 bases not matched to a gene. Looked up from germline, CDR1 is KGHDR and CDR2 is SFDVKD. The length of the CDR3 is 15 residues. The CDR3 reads CATSDLGLAGGEQFF. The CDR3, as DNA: TGTGCCACCAGTGACCTGGGACTAGCGGGGGGTGAGCAGTTCTTC.

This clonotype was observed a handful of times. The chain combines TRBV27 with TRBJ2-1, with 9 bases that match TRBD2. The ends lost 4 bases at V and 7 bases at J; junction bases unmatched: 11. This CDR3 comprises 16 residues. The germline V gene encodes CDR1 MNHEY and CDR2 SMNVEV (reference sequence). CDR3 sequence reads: CASSSPAGGRGNEQFF. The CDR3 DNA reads TGTGCCAGCAGTTCCCCGGCGGGAGGGCGAGGGAATGAGCAGTTCTTC.

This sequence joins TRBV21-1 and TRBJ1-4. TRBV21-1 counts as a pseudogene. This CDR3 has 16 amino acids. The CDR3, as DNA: TGTGCCAGCAGCCCCATTATCCTTAGGCCTGGTGAAAAACTGTTTTTT. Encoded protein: CASSPIILRPGEKLFF.

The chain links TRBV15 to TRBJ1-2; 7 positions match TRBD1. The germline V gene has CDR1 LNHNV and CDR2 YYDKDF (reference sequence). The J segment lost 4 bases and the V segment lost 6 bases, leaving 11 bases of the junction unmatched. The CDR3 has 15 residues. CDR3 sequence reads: CATSTQRGQVYGYTF. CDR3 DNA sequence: TGTGCCACCAGTACTCAGAGGGGGCAGGTCTATGGCTACACCTTC. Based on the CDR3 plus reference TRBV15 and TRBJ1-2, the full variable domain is DAMVIQNPRYQVTQFGKPVTLSCSQTLNHNVMYWYQQKSSQAPKLLFHYYDKDFNNEADTPDNFQSRRPNTSFCFLDIRSPGLGDTAMYLCATSTQRGQVYGYTFGSGTRLTVV.

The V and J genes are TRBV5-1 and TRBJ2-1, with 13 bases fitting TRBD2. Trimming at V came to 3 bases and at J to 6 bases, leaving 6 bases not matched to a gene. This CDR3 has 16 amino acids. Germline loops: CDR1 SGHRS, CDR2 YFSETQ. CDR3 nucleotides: TGCGCCAGCAGCTCCCGCGGGACTAGCGGGGCCAATGAGCAGTTCTTC. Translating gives CASSSRGTSGANEQFF.

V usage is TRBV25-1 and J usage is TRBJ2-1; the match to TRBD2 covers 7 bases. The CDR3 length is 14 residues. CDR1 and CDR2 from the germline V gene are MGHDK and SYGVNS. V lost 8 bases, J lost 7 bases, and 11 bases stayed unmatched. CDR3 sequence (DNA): TGTGCCAGCGGACGGGGGGAAGCGGGAAATGAGCAGTTCTTC. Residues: CASGRGEAGNEQFF.

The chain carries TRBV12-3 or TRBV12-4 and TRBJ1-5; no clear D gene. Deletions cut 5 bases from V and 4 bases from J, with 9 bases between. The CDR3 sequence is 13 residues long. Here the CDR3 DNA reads TGTGCCAGCAGTACAGACCATAATCAGCCCCAGCATTTT. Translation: CASSTDHNQPQHF.

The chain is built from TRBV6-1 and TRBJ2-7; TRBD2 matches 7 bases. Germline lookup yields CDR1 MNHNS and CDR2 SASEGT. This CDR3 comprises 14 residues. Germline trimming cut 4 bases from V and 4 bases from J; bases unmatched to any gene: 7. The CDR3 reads CASSAERDSYEQYF. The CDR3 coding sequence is TGTGCCAGCAGTGCAGAGCGGGACTCATACGAGCAGTACTTC.

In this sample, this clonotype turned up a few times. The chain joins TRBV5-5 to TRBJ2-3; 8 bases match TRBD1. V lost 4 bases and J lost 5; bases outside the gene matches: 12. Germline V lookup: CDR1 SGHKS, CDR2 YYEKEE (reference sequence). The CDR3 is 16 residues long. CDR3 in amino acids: CASSQDLRTGLDTQYF. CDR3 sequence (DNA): TGTGCCAGCAGCCAGGATCTCCGGACAGGGTTAGATACGCAGTATTTT.

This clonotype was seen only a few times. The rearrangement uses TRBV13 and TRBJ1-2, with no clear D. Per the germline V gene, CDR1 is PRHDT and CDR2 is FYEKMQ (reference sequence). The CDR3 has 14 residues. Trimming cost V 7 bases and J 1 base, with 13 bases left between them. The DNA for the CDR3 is TGTGCCAGCATCGGTTTCACAGATAACTATGGCTACACCTTC. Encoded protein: CASIGFTDNYGYTF. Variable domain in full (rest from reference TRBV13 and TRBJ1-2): AAGVIQSPRHLIKEKRETATLKCYPIPRHDTVYWYQQGPGQDPQFLISFYEKMQSDKGSIPDRFSAQQFSDYHSELNMSSLELGDSALYFCASIGFTDNYGYTFGSGTRLTVV.

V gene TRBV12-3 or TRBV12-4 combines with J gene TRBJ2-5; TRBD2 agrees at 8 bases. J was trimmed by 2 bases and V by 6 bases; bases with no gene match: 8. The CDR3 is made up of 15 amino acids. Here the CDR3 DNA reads TGTGCCAGCAGGTTGTCGTCGGGGGGGCAAGAGACCCAGTACTTC. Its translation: CASRLSSGGQETQYF.

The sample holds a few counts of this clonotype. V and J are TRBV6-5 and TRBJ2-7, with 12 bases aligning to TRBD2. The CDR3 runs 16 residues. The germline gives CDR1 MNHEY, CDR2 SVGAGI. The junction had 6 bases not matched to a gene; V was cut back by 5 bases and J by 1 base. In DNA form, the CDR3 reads TGTGCCAGCAGTAGCTGGACTAGCGGGATGTCCTACGAGCAGTACTTC. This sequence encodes CASSSWTSGMSYEQYF.

The CDR3 loop reads CASSGGGTVNEKLFF. In DNA, the CDR3 is TGTGCCAGCAGCGGGGGGGGGACCGTTAATGAAAAACTGTTTTTT. The chain employs TRBV9 and TRBJ1-4; D is perhaps TRBD1 (5 bases). There are 15 residues in the CDR3. Germline V gives CDR1 SGDLS, CDR2 YYNGEE. Trimming shortened V by 3 bases and J by 4 bases, and 13 bases separated the two germline ends.

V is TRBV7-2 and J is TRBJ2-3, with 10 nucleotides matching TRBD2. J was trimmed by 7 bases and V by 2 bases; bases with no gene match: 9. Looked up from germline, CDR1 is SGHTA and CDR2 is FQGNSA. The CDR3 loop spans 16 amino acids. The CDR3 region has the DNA TGTGCCAGCAGCTTATCTAGCGGGAGAATAGGACATACGCAGTATTTT. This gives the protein CASSLSSGRIGHTQYF.

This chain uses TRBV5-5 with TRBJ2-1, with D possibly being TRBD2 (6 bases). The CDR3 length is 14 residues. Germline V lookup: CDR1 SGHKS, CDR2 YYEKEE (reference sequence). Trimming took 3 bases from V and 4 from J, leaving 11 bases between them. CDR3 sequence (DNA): TGTGCCAGCAGCTGGGAGGCGGATTACAATGAGCAGTTCTTC. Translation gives CASSWEADYNEQFF.